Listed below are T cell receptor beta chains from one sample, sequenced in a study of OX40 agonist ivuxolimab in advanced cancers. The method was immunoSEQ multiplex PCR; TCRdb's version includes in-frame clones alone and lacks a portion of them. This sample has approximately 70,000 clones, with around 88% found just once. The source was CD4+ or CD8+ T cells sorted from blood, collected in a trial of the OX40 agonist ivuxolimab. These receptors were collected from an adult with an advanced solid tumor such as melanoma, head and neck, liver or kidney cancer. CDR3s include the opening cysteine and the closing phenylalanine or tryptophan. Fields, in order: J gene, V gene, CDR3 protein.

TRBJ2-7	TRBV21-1	CASSIRRQGPYEQYF
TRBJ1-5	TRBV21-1	CASSKPLGGHSSNQPQHF
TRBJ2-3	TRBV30	CAWSKGSGGASTDTQYF
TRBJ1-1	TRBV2	CASSDPGTEAFF
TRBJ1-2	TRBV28	CASSSPTGSWYGYTF
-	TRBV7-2	CASSLTRGLAGPGEQYF
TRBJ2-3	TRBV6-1	CASSERWAGLGTDTQYF
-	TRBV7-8	CASSFYGGEQYF
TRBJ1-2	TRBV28	CATCTVDRADGYTF
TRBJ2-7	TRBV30	CAWRRGQGTYEQYF
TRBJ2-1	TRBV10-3	CAISESRANEQFF
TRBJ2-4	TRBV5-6	CASSPQGQNIQYF
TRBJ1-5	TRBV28	CASSFSAAGRSNQPQHF
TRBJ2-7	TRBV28	CASSPSSTGGSYEQYF
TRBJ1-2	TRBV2	CASSVSNYGYTF
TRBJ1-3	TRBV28	CASYRGSSGNTIYF
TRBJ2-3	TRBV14	CASSPSSALADTQYF
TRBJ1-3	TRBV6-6	CASGLRRGGNTIYF
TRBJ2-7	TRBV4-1	CASSQRVGGFTYEQYF
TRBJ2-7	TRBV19	CASSINYGAYEQYF
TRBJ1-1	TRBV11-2	CASSLGSQNTEAFF
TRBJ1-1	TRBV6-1	CAHQPMGSTEAFF
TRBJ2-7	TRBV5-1	CASSLEGSFTLREQYF
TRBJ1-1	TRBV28	CASSSRGFEAFF
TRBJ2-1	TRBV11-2	CASSPGTGNNEQFF
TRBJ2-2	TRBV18	CASSRYTGELFF
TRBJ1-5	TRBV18	CASSWDGGDQPQHF
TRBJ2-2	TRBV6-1	CASSVGIDTGELFF
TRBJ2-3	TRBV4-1	CASSLGLIYTDTQYF